One and the same sample provided the 32 T cell receptor beta chains below, sequenced in a study of early T cells in non-severe SARS-CoV-2 infection. Using its own MiXCR run on the 5' RACE reads, TCRdb lists one record per CDR3 protein. The top ten clones hold around a fifth of a sample with 95,000 to 150,000 distinct CDR3 sequences, about 15% of them seen once. What was sequenced was whole blood. These receptors all stem from an adult who was a healthcare worker with PCR-confirmed SARS-CoV-2 infection or an uninfected control (not recorded which).

In this sample, this clonotype turned up many times. This chain connects TRBV7-9 to TRBJ2-2, with D tentatively TRBD2 (5 bases). CDR3 length: 14 residues. Germline CDR1 is SEHNR and CDR2 is FQNEAQ (reference sequence). V lost 4 bases and J lost 2, with 8 bases in between. For the CDR3, the DNA is TGTGCCAGCAGCTCGTGGACTAACACCGGGGAGCTGTTTTTT. Protein product: CASSSWTNTGELFF.

This chain uses TRBV6-5 with TRBJ1-1; TRBD1 agrees at 8 bases. The germline CDR1 and CDR2 sequences are MNHEY and SVGAGI. The CDR3 runs to 16 residues. J gave up 0 bases and V 6 bases, and 9 bases lay outside the gene matches. CDR3 sequence (DNA): TGTGCCAGCAGACACAACCGACAGGGGTTGAACACTGAAGCTTTCTTT. It specifies CASRHNRQGLNTEAFF.

The chain is built from TRBV19 and TRBJ2-3; 8 nucleotides agree with TRBD2. V shed 3 bases, J shed 4 bases, and the junction held 9 bases outside the gene matches. The CDR3 length is 16 residues. Germline V CDR1 and CDR2: LNHDA, SQIVND (reference sequence). The CDR3 DNA sequence: TGTGCCAGTAGTATGGATGTAGCGGGGATGGCAGATACGCAGTATTTT. It encodes CASSMDVAGMADTQYF.

This clonotype was picked up a small number of times. The rearrangement joins TRBV19 to TRBJ1-1; 9 bases fit TRBD1. This CDR3 is 15 amino acids long. The V segment lost 4 bases and the J segment 1 base; nucleotides outside the gene matches: 4. Germline V lookup: CDR1 LNHDA, CDR2 SQIVND (reference sequence). The CDR3 DNA is TGTGCCAGTAGTACCGTGGACAGGGGGAACACTGAAGCTTTCTTT. As protein: CASSTVDRGNTEAFF.

The table lists this clonotype with a few counts. The chain recombines TRBV2 with TRBJ1-1; 7 bases align to TRBD1. The germline V gene encodes CDR1 SNHLY and CDR2 FYNNEI. The CDR3 has 11 amino acids. J lost 6 bases, V lost 9 bases, and 4 bases had no gene match. This chain's CDR3 is CARQGIPEAFF. The CDR3 nucleotides are TGTGCCAGACAGGGGATACCTGAAGCTTTCTTT. Supplemented by reference TRBV2 and TRBJ1-1, the full variable domain reads EPEVTQTPSHQVTQMGQEVILRCVPISNHLYFYWYRQILGQKVEFLVSFYNNEISEKSEIFDDQFSVERPDGSNFTLKIRSTKLEDSAMYFCARQGIPEAFFGQGTRLTVV.

This clonotype was observed a handful of times. This chain uses TRBV5-1 with TRBJ1-2, with D perhaps TRBD1 (5 bases). Trimming removed 4 bases from V and 7 bases from J, with 17 bases in between. The CDR3 loop spans 14 amino acids. CDR1 and CDR2 from the germline V gene are SGHRS and YFSETQ. Here the CDR3 reads CASSHLTQGSGYTF. In DNA form, the CDR3 reads TGCGCCAGCAGCCATCTAACCCAGGGATCTGGCTACACCTTC.

This clonotype was observed a handful of times. V and J are TRBV7-2 and TRBJ2-3; tentative D call: TRBD2 (6 bases). Germline loops: CDR1 SGHTA, CDR2 FQGNSA. V was clipped by 3 bases and J by 6 bases, with 13 bases between them. The CDR3 totals 14 residues. The CDR3 sequence: CASSFRGGEDTQYF. The DNA for the CDR3 is TGTGCCAGCAGCTTTAGGGGAGGAGAGGATACGCAGTATTTT.

V usage is TRBV2 and J usage is TRBJ1-1, with D unresolved. The CDR3 loop spans 13 amino acids. The V and J ends lost 4 bases and 1 base respectively, with 7 bases between them. Germline values: CDR1 SNHLY, CDR2 FYNNEI. The CDR3 sequence is CASSVRQNTEAFF. As DNA, the CDR3 is TGTGCCAGCAGTGTACGGCAGAACACTGAAGCTTTCTTT.

The rearrangement links TRBV7-9 to TRBJ2-5, with D uncertain. The CDR3 has 13 amino acids. Trimming took off 3 bases at V and 4 bases at J, with 9 bases between the two ends. Germline loops: CDR1 SEHNR, CDR2 FQNEAQ (reference sequence). The CDR3 is CASSFNMVETQYF. CDR3 DNA sequence: TGTGCCAGCAGCTTTAACATGGTAGAGACCCAGTACTTC.

This rearrangement joins TRBV5-8 to TRBJ1-6; D is unresolved. This CDR3 has 12 residues. The V gene lost 4 bases and the J gene lost 12 bases, with 11 bases spanning the gap. Germline values: CDR1 SGHTS, CDR2 YDEGEE. CDR3 DNA: TGTGCCAGCAGCCGACCGTCGGAACCCCTCCACTTT. Its protein product is CASSRPSEPLHF.

This clonotype has more than one count but fewer than ten. CDR3 sequence: CASSLGQISGEQYF. The DNA of the CDR3 is TGCGCCAGCAGCTTGGGGCAGATCTCGGGCGAGCAGTACTTC. This rearrangement joins TRBV5-1 to TRBJ2-7; D remains ambiguous. CDR1 and CDR2 from the germline V gene are SGHRS and YFSETQ. This CDR3 has 14 residues. Trimming stripped 0 bases from V and 6 bases from J, with 13 bases between. Variable domain in full (rest from reference TRBV5-1 and TRBJ2-7): KAGVTQTPRYLIKTRGQQVTLSCSPISGHRSVSWYQQTPGQGLQFLFEYFSETQRNKGNFPGRFSGRQFSNSRSEMNVSTLELGDSALYLCASSLGQISGEQYFGPGTRLTVT.

This clonotype was counted between two and nine times. The J gene is TRBJ1-1, the V gene TRBV29-1; D is unresolved. CDR1 SQVTM and CDR2 ANQGSEA come from the germline V gene. The CDR3 is 13 amino acids. V dropped 4 bases and J dropped 0 bases, with 9 bases sitting between them. The CDR3: CSVGGPLNTEAFF. The CDR3 DNA follows: TGCAGCGTTGGTGGGCCACTGAACACTGAAGCTTTCTTT.

The DNA of the CDR3 is TGCAGTGCTTCCCGCGGTTCGGGGTTGCAGTTCTTC. Translated, it gives CSASRGSGLQFF. The V call is TRBV20-1, the J call TRBJ2-1; the D gene is possibly TRBD2 (5 bases). Germline-derived CDR1 and CDR2 are DFQATT and SNEGSKA (reference sequence). The CDR3 contains 12 residues. Trimming stripped 5 bases from V and 12 bases from J, with 17 bases between.

This clonotype was seen only a few times. The J gene is TRBJ2-1, the V gene TRBV7-2; the D gene is possibly TRBD2 (5 bases). CDR1 SGHTA and CDR2 FQGNSA come from the germline V gene. V was pared by 3 bases and J by 0 bases, with 12 bases between. This CDR3 is built from 16 residues. The CDR3 region has the DNA TGTGCCAGCAGCTTGTTCGGACTTAGCTCCTACAATGAGCAGTTCTTC. It is translated as CASSLFGLSSYNEQFF.

This chain links TRBV29-1 with TRBJ2-7; D is unclear. Looked up from germline, CDR1 is SQVTM and CDR2 is ANQGSEA. The CDR3 totals 12 residues. V lost 1 base, J lost 1 base, and 5 bases lay in between. The DNA for the CDR3 is TGCAGCGTTGAAGTGGGATCCTACGAGCAGTACTTC. As protein: CSVEVGSYEQYF.

The chain recombines TRBV5-4 with TRBJ2-1; D is possibly TRBD1 or TRBD2 (6 bases each). The CDR3 runs 14 residues. Trimming shortened V by 4 bases and J by 6 bases, and 14 bases separated the two germline ends. Germline CDR1 SGHNT, CDR2 YYREEE (reference sequence). CDR3 sequence reads: CASSPVGGTNEQFF. In DNA, the CDR3 is TGTGCCAGCAGCCCCGTCGGGGGCACCAATGAGCAGTTCTTC.

A few counts support this clonotype. V is TRBV12-3 or TRBV12-4 and J is TRBJ2-5, with a possible D match to TRBD2 (5 bases). The CDR3 totals 14 residues. V lost 3 bases, J lost 4 bases, and 12 bases lay in between. CDR3 DNA sequence: TGTGCCAGCAGTTTGGCTAGCAGCCGAGAGACCCAGTACTTC. Residues: CASSLASSRETQYF.

This chain's CDR3 is CASSYGPADTGELFF. The CDR3 DNA follows: TGTGCCAGCAGCTACGGACCGGCGGACACCGGGGAGCTGTTTTTT. V and J are TRBV5-5 and TRBJ2-2, with D unclear. Trimming removed 3 bases from V and 3 bases from J, with 12 bases in between. CDR3 length: 15 residues. Germline V CDR1 and CDR2: SGHKS, YYEKEE (reference sequence).

This clonotype was counted only a few times. The chain links TRBV19 to TRBJ2-3, with TRBD1 matching 8 bases. Germline V CDR1 and CDR2: LNHDA, SQIVND (reference sequence). V gave up 7 bases and J gave up 3 bases; unmatched junction bases: 9. This CDR3 contains 15 residues. CDR3 DNA sequence: TGTGCCAGTAAGAGGGGTGGGACAGGTACAGATACGCAGTATTTT. Its protein product is CASKRGGTGTDTQYF. The full variable domain, completed using reference TRBV19 and TRBJ2-3, is DGGITQSPKYLFRKEGQNVTLSCEQNLNHDAMYWYRQDPGQGLRLIYYSQIVNDFQKGDIAEGYSVSREKKESFPLTVTSAQKNPTAFYLCASKRGGTGTDTQYFGPGTRLTVL.

The rearrangement joins TRBV4-2 to TRBJ2-3, with TRBD2 as a possible D gene (6 bases). The V and J ends lost 0 bases and 4 bases respectively, with 20 bases between them. The V gene's germline CDR1 is LGHNA and CDR2 YNFKEQ. This CDR3 spans 18 amino acids. The chain's CDR3 is CASSQEVVGTGGADTQYF. As DNA, the CDR3 is TGTGCCAGCAGCCAAGAAGTGGTAGGGACCGGGGGAGCAGATACGCAGTATTTT.

This clonotype was recorded many times. V is TRBV20-1 and J is TRBJ2-5; the D gene is possibly TRBD2 (7 bases). Trimming cost V 5 bases and J 4 bases, with 17 bases left between them. Germline V lookup: CDR1 DFQATT, CDR2 SNEGSKA (reference sequence). This CDR3 spans 14 amino acids. The CDR3 sequence: CSAPGGPPRETQYF. CDR3 DNA: TGCAGTGCTCCGGGGGGCCCCCCACGAGAGACCCAGTACTTC.

This clonotype showed up just a few times. The chain employs TRBV20-1 and TRBJ2-7; 7 bases align to TRBD2. This CDR3 region has 13 residues. The V segment lost 2 bases and the J segment 3 bases; nucleotides outside the gene matches: 4. Germline loops: CDR1 DFQATT, CDR2 SNEGSKA (reference sequence). The CDR3 DNA follows: TGCAGTGCTAGATTGGGCGGGGGCTACGAGCAGTACTTC. It encodes CSARLGGGYEQYF.

This CDR3 is CASSQGLNQPQHF. For the CDR3, the DNA is TGTGCCAGCAGCCAAGGTTTAAATCAGCCCCAGCATTTT. The chain couples TRBV3-1 to TRBJ1-5; D gene unclear. The V and J ends lost 1 base and 4 bases respectively, with 5 bases between them. The germline V gene encodes CDR1 LGHDT and CDR2 YNNKEL (reference sequence). The CDR3 runs 13 residues. Together with reference TRBV3-1 and TRBJ1-5, the CDR3 gives the full variable domain: DTAVSQTPKYLVTQMGNDKSIKCEQNLGHDTMYWYKQDSKKFLKIMFSYNNKELIINETVPNRFSPKSPDKAHLNLHINSLELGDSAVYFCASSQGLNQPQHFGDGTRLSIL.

The chain uses TRBV5-1 and TRBJ2-5; TRBD1 agrees at 7 bases. The CDR3 totals 14 residues. CDR1 is SGHRS and CDR2 is YFSETQ in the germline V gene. The V segment lost 8 bases and the J segment 5 bases; nucleotides outside the gene matches: 12. The CDR3 region has the DNA TGCGCCAGTCGGACTGCCCTCAGGGGGGAGACCCAGTACTTC. Its translation: CASRTALRGETQYF.

CDR3 DNA: TGCAGTGCTAGAGGGACGGTGAACACTGAAGCTTTCTTT. Translating gives CSARGTVNTEAFF. The V call is TRBV20-1, the J call TRBJ1-1; D gene unclear. The CDR3 contains 13 residues. Germline V gene data show CDR1 as DFQATT and CDR2 as SNEGSKA (reference sequence). Trimming cost V 1 base and J 0 bases, with 6 bases left between them.

This clonotype was picked up a small number of times. The chain uses TRBV5-1 and TRBJ2-1; unclear D gene. Trimming cost V 4 bases and J 6 bases, with 5 bases left between them. Germline V lookup: CDR1 SGHRS, CDR2 YFSETQ. The CDR3 loop spans 11 amino acids. DNA of the CDR3: TGCGCCAGCAGCGTAAGCAATGAGCAGTTCTTC. Translated: CASSVSNEQFF.

The chain recombines TRBV7-9 with TRBJ2-2; unclear D gene. The germline V gene encodes CDR1 SEHNR and CDR2 FQNEAQ (reference sequence). This CDR3 region has 14 residues. Trimming pared 0 bases from V and 4 bases from J, leaving 6 bases between. CDR3 sequence: CASSLALSTGELFF. The CDR3 bases are TGTGCCAGCAGCTTAGCGCTCAGCACCGGGGAGCTGTTTTTT.

The chain couples TRBV29-1 to TRBJ1-2; TRBD1 might be the D (5 bases). The germline gives CDR1 SQVTM, CDR2 ANQGSEA. Trimming cost V 4 bases and J 12 bases, with 12 bases left between them. The CDR3 covers 10 residues. This chain's CDR3 is CSVAQEGDTF. CDR3 DNA sequence: TGCAGCGTTGCACAGGAGGGAGACACCTTC. Based on the CDR3 plus reference TRBV29-1 and TRBJ1-2, the full variable domain is SAVISQKPSRDICQRGTSLTIQCQVDSQVTMMFWYRQQPGQSLTLIATANQGSEATYESGFVIDKFPISRPNLTFSTLTVSNMSPEDSSIYLCSVAQEGDTFGSGTRLTVV.

This clonotype showed up just a few times. The CDR3 DNA follows: TGCGCCAGCAGCCCCTGGACAGCAACTAATGAAAAACTGTTTTTT. Its translation: CASSPWTATNEKLFF. The V gene is TRBV5-1, the J gene TRBJ1-4, with D possibly TRBD1 on 6 matching bases. The V gene lost 4 bases and the J gene lost 0 bases, with 10 bases spanning the gap. Per germline, CDR1 SGHRS and CDR2 YFSETQ. The CDR3 has 15 residues.

This clonotype has a handful of counts. J is TRBJ1-4 and V is TRBV12-3 or TRBV12-4, with 9 bases fitting TRBD1. The CDR3 loop spans 15 amino acids. Unmatched junction bases numbered 10, after V lost 6 bases and J lost 8 bases. The CDR3 DNA follows: TGTGCCAGCAGGTCAGCCGGGACAGGGACCGAAAAACTGTTTTTT. As protein: CASRSAGTGTEKLFF.

Worth noting for this clonotype: A read error may produce the germline difference seen at one junction end. The V call is TRBV20-1, the J call TRBJ2-3; D unclear. The germline V gene has CDR1 DFQATT and CDR2 SNEGSKA (reference sequence). The CDR3 extends over 13 amino acids. The CDR3 here is CSARETTTETQYF. CDR3 DNA: TGCAGTGCTAGGGAGACGACCACAGAAACGCAGTATTTT.

The sample holds one count of this clonotype. The chain links TRBV18 to TRBJ2-3; D is undetermined. Per germline, CDR1 KGHSH and CDR2 LQKENI. Trimming cost V 0 bases and J 1 base, with 14 bases left between them. This CDR3 region has 17 residues. CDR3: CASSPPWDEYGTDTQYF. The CDR3 DNA follows: TGTGCCAGCTCACCACCCTGGGATGAATATGGCACAGATACGCAGTATTTT.